This TCR beta chain was identified during a study of identical twins. Trimming removed 1 base at V and 1 base at J, with 11 bases between. The CDR3 covers 15 residues. To note about this clonotype: Its cognate antigen is unknown.

Study-level findings and limits: With abundant cord blood beta clonotypes, insertions were fewer; memory repertoires showed no such pattern. The conclusions drew on cross-sectional statistical analysis instead of tracking the same donors.

TCRdb re-called the 5' RACE reads through MiXCR, storing one row per CDR3 protein. The sample has 470,000 or so distinct CDR3 sequences, 20% to 25% seen once. The sample was also linked to a second study, of T cells expressing NK-cell markers. That work states: In several experiments, sorting was confined to alpha-beta TCR T cells through use of an anti-gamma-delta TCR antibody.

The sequenced sample consisted of CD4+ T cells sorted from blood. The receptor was derived from a woman under 30 in good health. This rearrangement joins TRBV12-3 or TRBV12-4 to TRBJ2-7, with a possible D match to TRBD2 (5 bases). CDR3 nucleotide sequence: TGTGCCAGCAGTTTAGGCGGGCCCGATTCCTACGAGCAGTACTTC. This encodes CASSLGGPDSYEQYF.